This T cell receptor (beta chain) was obtained from a study of vaccination effects on CD4 cells after COVID-19. On this clone: Its target is not known.

Using immunoSEQ multiplex PCR, the repertoire was profiled, and TCRdb retains in-frame clones only, with some absent. The sample has 50,000 to 65,000 clones, 75% to 90% seen once. The ViraFEST assay expanded antigen-specific CD4+ T cells with viral peptide pools before sequencing. Culture proceeded for approximately 10 days, and CD4+ T cells were then isolated. People in the vaccine group had not been infected with SARS-CoV-2 before, and their nucleocapsid antibodies were negative. Both day 3 and day 7 saw half the medium replaced with IL-2 medium. The TCR comes from a human donor who received a COVID-19 vaccine. The sample here was CD4+ T cells from PBMCs cultured with HCoV-229E spike peptides, taken before COVID-19 vaccination.

The CDR3 is CASSLDRDSSYNEQFF. The CDR3 DNA is TGTGCCAGCAGCTTAGACCGGGACAGCTCCTACAATGAGCAGTTCTTC. This sequence joins TRBV7-2 and TRBJ2-1; TRBD1 agrees at 7 bases. The J segment lost 0 bases and the V segment lost 1 base, leaving 3 bases of the junction unmatched. Germline V gene sequence: CDR1 SGHTA, CDR2 FQGNSA. This CDR3 comprises 16 residues.